Listed below are T cell receptor beta chains from one sample, sequenced in a study of human T cells and chemical hapten exposure. TCRdb reprocessed the RACE reads with MiXCR, giving one entry per CDR3 protein. In the table there are 45,000 to 60,000 distinct CDR3 sequences, around 12% of which are singletons. Sample: whole blood, taken in connection with sensitization to the hapten diphenylcyclopropenone (DPC). These receptors were obtained from a man aged 25 to 45 with alopecia areata. Some clones in this sample may be carry-over from other donors' samples. Both conserved end residues are part of each CDR3. D genes are given only for firm matches. Size tells how often a clone was seen (once, few, many) or the class of an expanded clone, and some rows leave it out.

TRBJ1-4 | TRBV4-1 | few | TRBD1 | CASSRQGQGGLYEKLFF | TGCGCCAGCAGCCGCCAAGGACAGGGGGGTTTATATGAAAAACTGTTTTTT
TRBJ1-5 | TRBV6-2/TRBV6-3 | many | - | CASSYSTGPQPQHF | TGTGCCAGCAGTTACTCAACGGGGCCTCAGCCCCAGCATTTT
TRBJ1-6 | TRBV11-2 | - | - | CASSLAVESPLHF | TGTGCCAGCAGCTTAGCGGTCGAGTCACCCCTCCACTTT
TRBJ1-5 | TRBV20-1 | few | TRBD1 | CSARDRTGKQPQHF | TGCAGTGCTAGAGATCGGACAGGGAAGCAGCCCCAGCATTTT
TRBJ2-1 | TRBV23-1 | - | TRBD2 | CASSHPRLRASGVYNEQFF | TGCGCCAGCAGTCATCCCCGTTTGAGGGCTAGCGGCGTATACAATGAGCAGTTCTTC
TRBJ1-1 | TRBV20-1 | many | - | CSASSPSMNTEAFF | TGCAGTGCCAGTTCCCCCTCCATGAACACTGAAGCTTTCTTT
TRBJ1-4 | TRBV12-3/TRBV12-4 | few | - | CASSGRQRANEKLFF | TGTGCCAGCAGTGGAAGACAGAGAGCCAATGAAAAACTGTTTTTT
TRBJ1-1 | TRBV6-5 | few | - | CASSYYQEAFF | TGTGCCAGCAGTTACTATCAGGAAGCTTTCTTT
TRBJ1-2 | TRBV2 | few | - | CASSVSQAYYGYTF | TGTGCCAGCAGTGTCAGCCAGGCCTACTATGGCTACACCTTC
TRBJ2-1 | TRBV12-3/TRBV12-4 | - | TRBD2 | CASSPFLGLDADMEQFF | TGTGCCAGCAGTCCCTTCCTCGGACTAGACGCGGATATGGAGCAGTTCTTC
TRBJ1-2 | TRBV18 | few | - | CASSPWGMNYGYTF | TGTGCCAGCTCACCATGGGGGATGAACTATGGCTACACCTTC
TRBJ2-3 | TRBV6-2/TRBV6-3 | few | - | CATKIQGASDTQYF | TGTGCCACCAAAATACAAGGGGCCTCAGATACGCAGTATTTT
TRBJ2-1 | TRBV9 | many | - | CASSVGTGEQFF | TGTGCCAGCAGCGTAGGGACCGGTGAGCAGTTCTTC
TRBJ2-7 | TRBV7-8 | - | TRBD1 | CASSSIRDRDRYEQYF | TGTGCCAGCAGCTCAATCCGGGACAGGGACCGCTACGAGCAGTACTTC
TRBJ2-5 | TRBV29-1 | - | - | CSGRGPGETQYF | TGCAGCGGGAGGGGGCCTGGAGAGACCCAGTACTTC
TRBJ2-2 | TRBV6-5 | - | - | CASLQGLNTGELFF | TGTGCCAGCCTACAGGGCCTGAACACCGGGGAGCTGTTTTTT
TRBJ2-2 | TRBV5-4 | few | TRBD2 | CASSRTSGANTGELFF | TGTGCCAGCAGCAGGACTAGCGGGGCGAACACCGGGGAGCTGTTTTTT